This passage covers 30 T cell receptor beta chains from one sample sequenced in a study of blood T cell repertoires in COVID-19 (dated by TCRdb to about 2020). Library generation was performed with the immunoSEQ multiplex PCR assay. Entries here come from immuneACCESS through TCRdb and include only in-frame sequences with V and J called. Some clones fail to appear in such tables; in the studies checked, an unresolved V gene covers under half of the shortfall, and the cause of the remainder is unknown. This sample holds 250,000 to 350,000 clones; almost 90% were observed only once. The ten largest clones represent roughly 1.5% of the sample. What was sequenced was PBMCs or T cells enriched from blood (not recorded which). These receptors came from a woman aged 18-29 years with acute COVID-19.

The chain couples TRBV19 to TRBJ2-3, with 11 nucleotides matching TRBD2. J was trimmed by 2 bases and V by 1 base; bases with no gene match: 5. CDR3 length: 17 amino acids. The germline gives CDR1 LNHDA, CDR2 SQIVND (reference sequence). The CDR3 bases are TGTGCCAGTAGTATAGGGACTAGCGGGCTTCCCACAGATACGCAGTATTTT. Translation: CASSIGTSGLPTDTQYF.

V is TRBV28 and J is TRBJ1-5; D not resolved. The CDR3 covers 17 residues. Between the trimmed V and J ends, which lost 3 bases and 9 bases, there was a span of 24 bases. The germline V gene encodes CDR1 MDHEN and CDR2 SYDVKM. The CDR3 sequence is CASSLVAGEARGPPQHF. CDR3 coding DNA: TGTGCCAGCAGTTTGGTTGCTGGCGAGGCCCGAGGCCCGCCCCAGCATTTT.

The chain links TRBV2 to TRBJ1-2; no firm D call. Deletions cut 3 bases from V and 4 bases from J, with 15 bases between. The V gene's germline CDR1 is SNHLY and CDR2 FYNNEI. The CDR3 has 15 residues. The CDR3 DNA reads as TGTGCCAGCAGTGACCACAGCCAAGACCCCTATGGCTACACCTTC. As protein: CASSDHSQDPYGYTF. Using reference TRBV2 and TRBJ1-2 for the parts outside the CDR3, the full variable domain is EPEVTQTPSHQVTQMGQEVILRCVPISNHLYFYWYRQILGQKVEFLVSFYNNEISEKSEIFDDQFSVERPDGSNFTLKIRSTKLEDSAMYFCASSDHSQDPYGYTFGSGTRLTVV.

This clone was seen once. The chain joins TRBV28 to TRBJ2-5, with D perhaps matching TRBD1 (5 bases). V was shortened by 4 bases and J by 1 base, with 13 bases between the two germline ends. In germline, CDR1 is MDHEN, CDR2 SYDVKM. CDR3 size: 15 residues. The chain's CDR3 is CASSSPTGPQETQYF. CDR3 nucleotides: TGTGCCAGCAGTTCCCCCACAGGACCCCAAGAGACCCAGTACTTC.

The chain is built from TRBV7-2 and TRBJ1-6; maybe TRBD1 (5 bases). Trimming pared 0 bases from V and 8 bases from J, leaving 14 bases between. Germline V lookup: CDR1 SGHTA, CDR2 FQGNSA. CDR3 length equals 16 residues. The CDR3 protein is CASSLALGGTYSPLHF. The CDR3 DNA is TGTGCCAGCAGCTTAGCCCTGGGGGGGACCTATTCACCCCTCCACTTT.

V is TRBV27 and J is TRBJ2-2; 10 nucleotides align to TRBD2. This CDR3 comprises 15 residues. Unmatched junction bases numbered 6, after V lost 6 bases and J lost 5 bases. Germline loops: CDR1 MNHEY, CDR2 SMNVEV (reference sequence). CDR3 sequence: CASRVAGGSTGELFF. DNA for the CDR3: TGTGCCAGCAGAGTAGCGGGAGGATCAACCGGGGAGCTGTTTTTT.

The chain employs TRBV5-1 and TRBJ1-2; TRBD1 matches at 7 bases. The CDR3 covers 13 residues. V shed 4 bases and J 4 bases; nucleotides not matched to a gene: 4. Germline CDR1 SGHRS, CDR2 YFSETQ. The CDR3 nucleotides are TGCGCCAGCAGCACGACAGGGACCTATGGCTACACCTTC. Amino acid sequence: CASSTTGTYGYTF.

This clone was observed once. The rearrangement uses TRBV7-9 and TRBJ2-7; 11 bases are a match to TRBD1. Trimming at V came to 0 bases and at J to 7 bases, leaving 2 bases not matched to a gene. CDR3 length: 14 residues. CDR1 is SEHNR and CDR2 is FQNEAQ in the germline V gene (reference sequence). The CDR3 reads CASSLAGTGGEQYF. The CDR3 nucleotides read TGTGCCAGCAGCTTAGCCGGGACAGGGGGGGAGCAGTACTTC.

CDR3 coding DNA: TGCGCCAGCACCCCCGGGACAGGACTGACCGGGGAGCTGTTTTTT. As protein: CASTPGTGLTGELFF. The chain uses TRBV5-1 and TRBJ2-2; 8 bases line up with TRBD1. The germline V gene has CDR1 SGHRS and CDR2 YFSETQ. The length of the CDR3 is 15 residues. The ends lost 6 bases at V and 5 bases at J; junction bases unmatched: 9.

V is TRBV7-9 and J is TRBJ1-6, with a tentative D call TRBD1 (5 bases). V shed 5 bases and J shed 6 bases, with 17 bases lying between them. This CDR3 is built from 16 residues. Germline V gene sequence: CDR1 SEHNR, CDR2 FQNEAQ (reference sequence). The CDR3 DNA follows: TGTGCCAGCAGCCCGGGACTGACACGGGGTAATTCACCCCTCCACTTT. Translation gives CASSPGLTRGNSPLHF.

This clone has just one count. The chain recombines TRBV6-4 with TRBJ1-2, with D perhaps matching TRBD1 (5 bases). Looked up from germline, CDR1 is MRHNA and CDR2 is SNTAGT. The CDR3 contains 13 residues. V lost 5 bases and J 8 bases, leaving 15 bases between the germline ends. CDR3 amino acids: CASSYQGTGGYTF. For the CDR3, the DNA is TGTGCCAGCAGTTACCAGGGCACTGGAGGCTACACCTTC.

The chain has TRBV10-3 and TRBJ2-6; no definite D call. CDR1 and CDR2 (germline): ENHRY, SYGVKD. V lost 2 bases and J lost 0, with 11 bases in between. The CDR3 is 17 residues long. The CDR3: CAISEPKALSGANVLTF. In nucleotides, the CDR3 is TGTGCCATCAGTGAGCCGAAAGCCCTCTCTGGGGCCAACGTCCTGACTTTC.

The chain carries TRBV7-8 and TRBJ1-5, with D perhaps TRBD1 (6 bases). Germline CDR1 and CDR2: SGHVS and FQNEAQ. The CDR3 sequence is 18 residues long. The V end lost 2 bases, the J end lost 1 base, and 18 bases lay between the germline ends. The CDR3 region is CASSLNIQGLLSNQPQHF. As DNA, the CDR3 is TGTGCCAGCAGCTTAAATATCCAGGGGCTTCTAAGCAATCAGCCCCAGCATTTT.

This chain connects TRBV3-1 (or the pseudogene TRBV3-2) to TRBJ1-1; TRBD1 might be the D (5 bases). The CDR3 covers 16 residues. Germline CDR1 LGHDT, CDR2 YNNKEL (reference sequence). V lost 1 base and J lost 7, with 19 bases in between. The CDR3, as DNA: TGTGCCAGCAGCCAAGTGAGCGTTTGGTACGGGGGTGAAGCTTTCTTT. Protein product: CASSQVSVWYGGEAFF.

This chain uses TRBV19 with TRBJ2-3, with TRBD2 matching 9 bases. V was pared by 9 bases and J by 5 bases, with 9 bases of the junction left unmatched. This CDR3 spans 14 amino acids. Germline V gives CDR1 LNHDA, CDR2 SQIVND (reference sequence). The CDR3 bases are TGTGCCAGAGATAGCGGGAGCTGGGTAGATACGCAGTATTTT. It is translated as CARDSGSWVDTQYF.

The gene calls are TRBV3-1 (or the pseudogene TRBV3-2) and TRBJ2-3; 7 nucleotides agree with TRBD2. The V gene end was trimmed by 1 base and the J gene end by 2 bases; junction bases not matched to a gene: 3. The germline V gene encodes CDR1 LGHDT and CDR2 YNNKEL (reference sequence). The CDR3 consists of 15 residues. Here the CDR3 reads CASSQVAGVTDTQYF. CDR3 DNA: TGTGCCAGCAGCCAAGTCGCGGGAGTCACAGATACGCAGTATTTT.

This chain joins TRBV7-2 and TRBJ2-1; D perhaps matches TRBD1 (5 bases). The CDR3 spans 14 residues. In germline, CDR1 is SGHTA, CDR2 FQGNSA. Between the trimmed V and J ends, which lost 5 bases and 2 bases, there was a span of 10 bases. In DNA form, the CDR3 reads TGTGCCAGCAGCCCACAGGAGACCTACAATGAGCAGTTCTTC. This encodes CASSPQETYNEQFF.

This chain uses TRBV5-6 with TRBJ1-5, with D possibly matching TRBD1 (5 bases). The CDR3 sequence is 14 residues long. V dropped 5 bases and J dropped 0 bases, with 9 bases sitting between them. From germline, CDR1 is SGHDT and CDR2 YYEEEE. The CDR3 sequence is CASSSGYSNQPQHF. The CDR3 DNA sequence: TGTGCCAGCAGTTCAGGGTATAGCAATCAGCCCCAGCATTTT.

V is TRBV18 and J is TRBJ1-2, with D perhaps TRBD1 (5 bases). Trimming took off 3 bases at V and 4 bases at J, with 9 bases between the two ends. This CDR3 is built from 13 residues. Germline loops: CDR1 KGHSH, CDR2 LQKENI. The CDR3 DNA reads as TGTGCCAGCTCACCTAGGGGAACCTATGGCTACACCTTC. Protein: CASSPRGTYGYTF.

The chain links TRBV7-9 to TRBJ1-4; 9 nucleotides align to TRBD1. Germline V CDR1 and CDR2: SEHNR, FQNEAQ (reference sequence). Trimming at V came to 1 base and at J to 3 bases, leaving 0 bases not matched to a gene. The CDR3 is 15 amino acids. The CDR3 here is CASSLGQGANEKLFF. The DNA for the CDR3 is TGTGCCAGCAGCTTAGGACAGGGGGCTAATGAAAAACTGTTTTTT.

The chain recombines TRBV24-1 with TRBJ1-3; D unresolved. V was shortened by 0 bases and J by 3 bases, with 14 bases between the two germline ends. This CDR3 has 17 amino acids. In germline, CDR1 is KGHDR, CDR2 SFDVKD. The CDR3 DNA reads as TGTGCCACCAGTGATTTGCCTCCTCGGGTAGGTGGAAACACCATATATTTT. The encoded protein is CATSDLPPRVGGNTIYF.

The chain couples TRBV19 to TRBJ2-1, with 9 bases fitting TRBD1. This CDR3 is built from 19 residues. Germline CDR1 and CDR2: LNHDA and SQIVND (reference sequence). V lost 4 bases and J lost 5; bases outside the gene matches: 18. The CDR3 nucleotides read TGTGCCAGTAGTACGCGATTGGGCAAAACAGGGGGCAATGACAATGAGCAGTTCTTC. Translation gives CASSTRLGKTGGNDNEQFF. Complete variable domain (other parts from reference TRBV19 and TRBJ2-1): DGGITQSPKYLFRKEGQNVTLSCEQNLNHDAMYWYRQDPGQGLRLIYYSQIVNDFQKGDIAEGYSVSREKKESFPLTVTSAQKNPTAFYLCASSTRLGKTGGNDNEQFFGPGTRLTVL.

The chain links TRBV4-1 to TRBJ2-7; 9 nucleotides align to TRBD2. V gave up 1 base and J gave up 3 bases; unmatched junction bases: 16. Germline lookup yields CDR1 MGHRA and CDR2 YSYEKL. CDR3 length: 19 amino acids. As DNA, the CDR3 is TGCGCCAGCAGCCAAGTTTTCAGGACTAGCGAGAGGGGTTTCTACGAGCAGTACTTC. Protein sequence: CASSQVFRTSERGFYEQYF.

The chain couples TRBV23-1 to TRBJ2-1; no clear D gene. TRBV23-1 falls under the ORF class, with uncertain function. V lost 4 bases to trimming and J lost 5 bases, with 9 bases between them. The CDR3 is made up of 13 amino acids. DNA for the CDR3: TGCGCCAGCAGTCCCCTCGGTCACAATGAGCAGTTCTTC. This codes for CASSPLGHNEQFF.

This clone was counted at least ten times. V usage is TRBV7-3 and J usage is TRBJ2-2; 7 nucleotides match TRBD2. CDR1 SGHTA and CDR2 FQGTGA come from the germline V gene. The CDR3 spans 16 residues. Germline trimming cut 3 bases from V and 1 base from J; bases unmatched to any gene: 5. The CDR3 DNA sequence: TGTGCCAGCAGCTTCGGCGGGAGCGGGAACACCGGGGAGCTGTTTTTT. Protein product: CASSFGGSGNTGELFF.

CDR3 region: CASSLYGRGNSNQPQHF. The DNA for the CDR3 is TGTGCCAGCAGTTTATATGGGCGGGGGAATAGCAATCAGCCCCAGCATTTT. V gene TRBV28 combines with J gene TRBJ1-5; maybe TRBD1 (5 bases). This CDR3 is 17 amino acids long. CDR1 MDHEN and CDR2 SYDVKM come from the germline V gene. Trimming pared 1 base from V and 0 bases from J, leaving 13 bases between.

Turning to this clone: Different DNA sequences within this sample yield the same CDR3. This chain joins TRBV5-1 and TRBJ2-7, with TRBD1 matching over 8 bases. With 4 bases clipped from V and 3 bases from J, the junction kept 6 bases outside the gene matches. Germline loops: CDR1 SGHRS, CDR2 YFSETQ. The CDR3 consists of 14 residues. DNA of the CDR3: TGCGCCAGCAGCACCGGGACAGGCGACTACGAGCAGTACTTC. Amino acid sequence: CASSTGTGDYEQYF.

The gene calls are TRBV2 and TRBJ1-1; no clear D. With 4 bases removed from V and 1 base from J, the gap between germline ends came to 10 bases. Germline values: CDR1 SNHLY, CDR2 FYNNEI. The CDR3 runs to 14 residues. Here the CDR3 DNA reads TGTGCCAGCAGTGTATCCGGGTCGAACACTGAAGCTTTCTTT. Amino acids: CASSVSGSNTEAFF.

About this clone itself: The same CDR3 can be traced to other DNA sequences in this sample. CDR3 protein: CAWSRQETQYF. CDR3 sequence (DNA): TGTGCCTGGAGTCGCCAAGAGACCCAGTACTTC. The chain is built from TRBV30 and TRBJ2-5; unclear D gene. The V gene lost 2 bases and the J gene lost 1 base, with 2 bases spanning the gap. In germline, CDR1 is GTSNPN, CDR2 SVGIG (reference sequence). This CDR3 spans 11 amino acids.

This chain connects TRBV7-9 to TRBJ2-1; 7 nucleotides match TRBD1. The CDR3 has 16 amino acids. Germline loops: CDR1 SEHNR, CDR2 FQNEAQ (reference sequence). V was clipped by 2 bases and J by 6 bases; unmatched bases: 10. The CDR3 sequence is CASSLKSTGLGNEQFF. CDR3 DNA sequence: TGTGCCAGCAGCTTAAAGTCGACAGGGTTGGGCAATGAGCAGTTCTTC.